These 21 T cell receptor beta chains were all obtained from the same sample, sequenced in a study of T-cell reconstitution after alpha-beta-depleted transplantation in children. Unique molecular identifiers featured in how the TCRbeta library was prepared. TCRdb processed the PCR reads anew with MiXCR; each CDR3 protein has one entry. The sample has about 400,000 distinct CDR3 sequences, roughly 22% seen once. The input for sequencing was PBMCs from the stem cell graft donor, taken from the stem cell graft. The receptors were gathered from a human donor who donated a stem cell graft to a child with acute myeloid leukemia.

This clonotype was picked up a small number of times. The rearrangement joins TRBV4-2 to TRBJ2-2; 9 positions agree with TRBD2. The CDR3 has 14 amino acids. V was clipped by 4 bases and J by 6 bases; unmatched bases: 3. Germline loops: CDR1 LGHNA, CDR2 YNFKEQ. The CDR3, as DNA: TGTGCCAGCAGCCTTAGCGGGAGCTCCGGGGAGCTGTTTTTT. This translates into CASSLSGSSGELFF.

For this clonotype: At one end, the junction sequence differs from germline, possibly due to a read error. The J gene is TRBJ2-5, the V gene TRBV4-1; D gene unclear. The CDR3 has 12 residues. Per germline, CDR1 MGHRA and CDR2 YSYEKL. The CDR3: CASSQDGDARNF. CDR3 nucleotide sequence: TGCGCCAGCAGCCAAGACGGAGACGCCCGGAACTTC.

CDR3: CASAVGDSTSGANVLTF. The CDR3 DNA follows: TGTGCCAGCGCAGTTGGGGACTCTACCTCTGGGGCCAACGTCCTGACTTTC. The chain is built from TRBV3-1 and TRBJ2-6; tentative D call: TRBD2 (6 bases). V lost 8 bases and J 0 bases, leaving 17 bases between the germline ends. Germline loops: CDR1 LGHDT, CDR2 YNNKEL (reference sequence). There are 17 residues in the CDR3.

The CDR3 spells CASSLGTRVYRTDTQYF. Written as DNA, the CDR3 is TGTGCCAGCAGCTTAGGAACCAGGGTGTACCGCACAGATACGCAGTATTTT. This sequence joins TRBV11-2 and TRBJ2-3, with a weak D call TRBD1 (5 bases). The CDR3 length is 17 residues. Germline CDR1 SGHAT, CDR2 FQNNGV. Between the trimmed V and J ends, which lost 1 base and 1 base, there was a span of 15 bases.

This clonotype showed up many times. The V call is TRBV20-1, the J call TRBJ2-7, with TRBD2 identical over 7 bases. The CDR3 length is 14 residues. In germline, CDR1 is DFQATT, CDR2 SNEGSKA (reference sequence). V shed 6 bases and J 7 bases; nucleotides not matched to a gene: 15. DNA of the CDR3: TGCAGTGCGAATCGGGACGGAGGACTAGTGGAGCAGTACTTC. Its translation is CSANRDGGLVEQYF.

The chain couples TRBV12-3 or TRBV12-4 to TRBJ2-2, with unresolved D. Trimming shortened V by 2 bases and J by 2 bases, and 9 bases separated the two germline ends. The CDR3 runs to 15 residues. This CDR3 is CASSLHSLNTGELFF. DNA of the CDR3: TGTGCCAGCAGTTTACACAGCCTAAACACCGGGGAGCTGTTTTTT.

The chain employs TRBV24-1 and TRBJ1-5, with TRBD1 identical over 7 bases. CDR1 and CDR2 (germline): KGHDR, SFDVKD. V shed 5 bases, J shed 0 bases, and the junction held 3 bases outside the gene matches. The CDR3 runs 15 residues. The CDR3 DNA reads as TGTGCCACCAGTGCCGGGACAGCTAGCAATCAGCCCCAGCATTTT. This translates into CATSAGTASNQPQHF.

The chain combines TRBV20-1 with TRBJ2-7, with TRBD2 matching 14 bases. The germline gives CDR1 DFQATT, CDR2 SNEGSKA (reference sequence). V lost 3 bases, J lost 3 bases, and 4 bases stayed unmatched. This CDR3 has 15 residues. The CDR3 bases are TGCAGTGCTAGGGGACTAGCGGGAGCCCGCTACGAGCAGTACTTC. It yields the protein CSARGLAGARYEQYF.

This clonotype appeared a few times. The rearrangement joins TRBV20-1 to TRBJ2-7, with 14 bases identical to TRBD2. Germline V lookup: CDR1 DFQATT, CDR2 SNEGSKA (reference sequence). J lost 7 bases, V lost 7 bases, and 6 bases had no gene match. This CDR3 is built from 13 residues. CDR3 region: CSVPGLAGEEQYF. Written as DNA, the CDR3 is TGCAGTGTTCCGGGACTAGCGGGAGAAGAGCAGTACTTC.

This clonotype was seen only a few times. The J gene is TRBJ2-7, the V gene TRBV28; D remains ambiguous. The length of the CDR3 is 12 residues. Between the trimmed V and J ends, which lost 6 bases and 2 bases, there was a span of 8 bases. CDR1 and CDR2 (germline): MDHEN, SYDVKM. The CDR3 is CASSQQTYEQYF. CDR3 coding DNA: TGTGCCAGCAGCCAACAGACCTACGAGCAGTACTTC.

A few counts support this clonotype. V and J are TRBV20-1 and TRBJ1-1; 9 bases line up with TRBD1. The junction had 9 bases not matched to a gene; V was cut back by 2 bases and J by 5 bases. In germline, CDR1 is DFQATT, CDR2 SNEGSKA (reference sequence). This CDR3 is built from 15 residues. This CDR3 is CSARLQGAVGTEAFF. The CDR3 DNA sequence: TGCAGTGCTAGATTACAGGGGGCCGTAGGAACTGAAGCTTTCTTT.

This chain connects TRBV5-1 to TRBJ2-7; D possibly corresponds to TRBD1 (5 bases). CDR3 length equals 13 residues. V was cut by 4 bases and J by 3 bases, with 11 bases left in between. Germline assignment: CDR1 SGHRS and CDR2 YFSETQ. CDR3 loop: CASSRGVDYEQYF. CDR3 DNA sequence: TGCGCCAGCAGCAGGGGTGTCGACTACGAGCAGTACTTC.

This clonotype showed up many times. The genes are TRBV29-1 and TRBJ2-1; 11 nucleotides line up with TRBD2. Trimming removed 7 bases from V and 8 bases from J; junction bases left unmatched: 16. This CDR3 is built from 16 residues. CDR1 and CDR2 from the germline V gene are SQVTM and ANQGSEA. CDR3 protein: CSALRLAGSYMDEQFF. The CDR3 DNA follows: TGCAGCGCCTTGCGACTAGCGGGATCTTATATGGATGAGCAGTTCTTC.

This clonotype was observed a handful of times. V gene TRBV5-5 combines with J gene TRBJ2-3; 8 nucleotides agree with TRBD1. The V gene end was trimmed by 1 base and the J gene end by 0 bases; junction bases not matched to a gene: 1. The CDR3 has 15 residues. Germline V CDR1 and CDR2: SGHKS, YYEKEE (reference sequence). Here the CDR3 reads CASSLTGGSTDTQYF. CDR3 in DNA: TGTGCCAGCAGCTTGACAGGGGGGAGCACAGATACGCAGTATTTT.

The chain links TRBV5-1 to TRBJ2-3, with 8 positions matching TRBD2. CDR3 length equals 14 residues. CDR1 and CDR2 (germline): SGHRS, YFSETQ. The ends lost 4 bases at V and 6 bases at J; junction bases unmatched: 7. CDR3 nucleotides: TGCGCCAGCAGCCCGGGACTAGTCCATGATACGCAGTATTTT. This gives the protein CASSPGLVHDTQYF.

This clonotype was seen just once. A read error may produce the germline difference seen at one junction end. This chain joins TRBV20-1 and TRBJ1-5, with unresolved D. The CDR3 is made up of 14 amino acids. Germline CDR1 is DFQATT and CDR2 is SNEGSKA (reference sequence). This chain's CDR3 is CCARESGFNQPQHF. Written as DNA, the CDR3 is TGCTGTGCTAGAGAGTCGGGATTCAATCAGCCCCAGCATTTT.

As regards this clonotype: Sequence at one end of the junction differs from germline and may be a read error. The chain has TRBV20-1 and TRBJ2-1, with 9 bases matching TRBD1. Germline values: CDR1 DFQATT, CDR2 SNEGSKA (reference sequence). CDR3 size: 15 residues. In nucleotides, the CDR3 is TGCAGCGCTAGAGATGAACAGGGACAGGGCAATGAGCAGTTCTTC. It codes for CSARDEQGQGNEQFF.

J is TRBJ2-7 and V is TRBV3-1; D possibly corresponds to TRBD1 (6 bases). Germline lookup yields CDR1 LGHDT and CDR2 YNNKEL (reference sequence). The CDR3 is 13 residues long. Trimming stripped 2 bases from V and 4 bases from J, with 9 bases between. The CDR3 spells CASSQPGQYEQYF. CDR3 coding DNA: TGTGCCAGCAGCCAACCGGGACAATACGAGCAGTACTTC.

This clonotype was observed a handful of times. The chain links TRBV20-1 to TRBJ1-1; D is ambiguous. This CDR3 is built from 11 residues. The germline V gene encodes CDR1 DFQATT and CDR2 SNEGSKA (reference sequence). Trimming took 5 bases from V and 5 from J, leaving 9 bases between them. The CDR3 DNA follows: TGCAGTGCTCAAGGGATGACTGAAGCTTTCTTT. Translating it yields CSAQGMTEAFF.

This clonotype was seen a handful of times. V is TRBV27 and J is TRBJ1-2; 10 positions agree with TRBD1. V dropped 0 bases and J dropped 6; count of bases not matched to a gene: 4. The CDR3 sequence is 15 residues long. In germline, CDR1 is MNHEY, CDR2 SMNVEV (reference sequence). CDR3: CASSLSTGTGDGYTF. The DNA for the CDR3 is TGTGCCAGCAGTTTATCGACGGGGACAGGGGATGGCTACACCTTC.

The chain is built from TRBV12-3 or TRBV12-4 and TRBJ2-4; 8 positions agree with TRBD2. This CDR3 spans 15 amino acids. With V trimmed by 11 bases and J by 2 bases, 11 bases remained unmatched. The CDR3 reads CACGRSLYSKNIQYF. The CDR3 DNA follows: TGTGCCTGCGGGAGGTCCCTCTACTCCAAAAACATTCAGTACTTC.